This T cell receptor beta chain appears in the sequencing data of a study of a mutant IDH1 vaccine in newly diagnosed glioma. Assay: immunoSEQ multiplex PCR; the TCRdb copy retains only in-frame clones and omits some. This table holds about 68,000 clones, about four fifths found once. The CDR3 is made up of 13 amino acids. Germline V gene lookup returns CDR1 SQVTM and CDR2 ANQGSEA. The V gene end was trimmed by 7 bases and the J gene end by 8 bases; junction bases not matched to a gene: 8. Time point reported: baseline, week 1 (first vaccination visit). Specified treatment: pre-vaccination baseline after standard-of-care therapy.

The material was PBMCs, obtained from a glioma patient treated with radiotherapy, temozolomide or both. The receptor was derived from a man aged 45-60 years with glioma. The chain is built from TRBV29-1 and TRBJ1-4; TRBD1 matches at 9 bases. The DNA of the CDR3 is TGCAGCGCCCCGGACAGGGGTAACGAAAAACTGTTTTTT. This encodes CSAPDRGNEKLFF.